One sample yielded the 31 T cell receptor beta chains listed below, sequenced in a study of blood T cells in healthy people across ages (dated by TCRdb to between 2014 and 2017). Library generation was performed with 5' RACE. Instrument used: Illumina HiSeq 2500. A second PCR of roughly 6 to 11 cycles was run with a J-beta primer mix and a sample-barcoded 5' primer. Through fastp at Q25 and MiXCR, TCRdb rebuilt clones from the public reads, retaining in-frame beta chains. Each entry merges the rows of one CDR3 protein and shows their most common DNA and genes. The sample table lists about 1.5 million distinct CDR3 sequences, less than 45% of them with a count of one. The ten largest clones add up to about 4% of the sample. The specimen was blood. The receptor set was obtained from a woman between 18 and 29 years old in good health.

This clonotype was observed a few times. V gene TRBV27 combines with J gene TRBJ2-7; TRBD2 matches at 12 bases. This CDR3 comprises 17 residues. The germline CDR1 and CDR2 sequences are MNHEY and SMNVEV (reference sequence). The V and J ends lost 5 bases and 1 base, in that order; junction bases with no gene match: 9. In DNA form, the CDR3 reads TGTGCCAGCAGTAGTTTCCCGGGACTAGCGGGTTCCTACGAGCAGTACTTC. Translated, it gives CASSSFPGLAGSYEQYF.

The gene calls are TRBV9 and TRBJ2-1; D possibly corresponds to TRBD1 (6 bases). There are 15 residues in the CDR3. Germline CDR1 reads SGDLS; CDR2 reads YYNGEE. Trimming cost V 0 bases and J 3 bases, with 10 bases left between them. CDR3 residues: CASSVGDNRYNEQFF. Here the CDR3 DNA reads TGTGCCAGCAGCGTAGGGGACAACCGCTACAATGAGCAGTTCTTC.

In this sample, this clonotype turned up a few times. The chain recombines TRBV5-1 with TRBJ2-5; tentatively, D is TRBD2 (5 bases). V dropped 1 base and J dropped 1 base, with 11 bases sitting between them. The CDR3 spans 15 residues. Germline assignment: CDR1 SGHRS and CDR2 YFSETQ. As DNA, the CDR3 is TGCGCCAGCAGCTTGTTGACTACAACCCAAGAGACCCAGTACTTC. It is translated as CASSLLTTTQETQYF.

The sample holds a few counts of this clonotype. The CDR3: CSARQGINQPQHF. In DNA, the CDR3 is TGCAGTGCTCGACAGGGAATCAATCAGCCCCAGCATTTT. The V call is TRBV20-1, the J call TRBJ1-5; 7 nucleotides agree with TRBD1. The CDR3 loop spans 13 amino acids. CDR1 and CDR2 from the germline V gene are DFQATT and SNEGSKA (reference sequence). V shed 5 bases and J 3 bases; nucleotides not matched to a gene: 4.

This chain links TRBV29-1 with TRBJ2-7; 10 bases fit TRBD1. Trimming removed 5 bases from V and 2 bases from J; junction bases left unmatched: 12. Germline V gives CDR1 SQVTM, CDR2 ANQGSEA. CDR3 length equals 16 residues. CDR3 DNA sequence: TGCAGCGTTCTAGATACCGGGACAGGGGAGACCTACGAGCAGTACTTC. Protein product: CSVLDTGTGETYEQYF.

The table lists this clonotype with a few counts. The rearrangement uses TRBV7-2 and TRBJ1-1; tentatively, D is TRBD1 (5 bases). The CDR3 covers 15 residues. Trimming removed 5 bases from V and 7 bases from J, with 20 bases in between. Germline V gene data show CDR1 as SGHTA and CDR2 as FQGNSA. The CDR3 DNA reads TGTGCCAGCAGCCACAGCGCAGGAGGGGTTGTTGAAGCTTTCTTT. Residues: CASSHSAGGVVEAFF.

The V gene is TRBV9, the J gene TRBJ2-5; D is undetermined. Germline assignment: CDR1 SGDLS and CDR2 YYNGEE. V was clipped by 0 bases and J by 5 bases, with 14 bases between them. The CDR3 is made up of 15 amino acids. The CDR3 here is CASSVGASLWETQYF. The CDR3 nucleotides read TGTGCCAGCAGCGTAGGGGCGAGTCTATGGGAGACCCAGTACTTC.

This chain joins TRBV20-1 and TRBJ1-2; no firm D call. Germline V gene data show CDR1 as DFQATT and CDR2 as SNEGSKA (reference sequence). The CDR3 contains 11 residues. Trimming removed 1 base at V and 7 bases at J, with 7 bases between. The DNA for the CDR3 is TGCAGTGCTAGAGGGGTCGTTGGCTACACCTTC. This gives the protein CSARGVVGYTF.

V and J are TRBV20-1 and TRBJ2-7; no reliable D call. Germline values: CDR1 DFQATT, CDR2 SNEGSKA (reference sequence). V shed 6 bases and J shed 5 bases, with 14 bases lying between them. The CDR3 sequence is 12 residues long. The CDR3 protein is CSANVKAHEQYF. In DNA form, the CDR3 reads TGCAGTGCCAATGTGAAGGCCCACGAGCAGTACTTC.

V gene TRBV15 combines with J gene TRBJ1-2, with TRBD1 identical over 9 bases. Germline V gene sequence: CDR1 LNHNV, CDR2 YYDKDF (reference sequence). J gave up 4 bases and V 4 bases, and 4 bases lay outside the gene matches. The CDR3 is 14 amino acids. CDR3 nucleotides: TGTGCCACCAGCAAGGACAGGGGCGGCTATGGCTACACCTTC. Encoded protein: CATSKDRGGYGYTF.

This sequence joins TRBV28 and TRBJ2-5; 14 nucleotides line up with TRBD2. In germline, CDR1 is MDHEN, CDR2 SYDVKM. This CDR3 comprises 14 residues. The J segment lost 6 bases and the V segment lost 8 bases, leaving 5 bases of the junction unmatched. CDR3 DNA: TGTGCCAGCTCGGGACTAGCGGGAGTCAAGACCCAGTACTTC. It translates to CASSGLAGVKTQYF.

In its sample, this clonotype was seen a few times. The genes are TRBV7-2 and TRBJ2-4; 9 nucleotides agree with TRBD1. J lost 0 bases, V lost 3 bases, and 3 bases had no gene match. The germline V gene encodes CDR1 SGHTA and CDR2 FQGNSA. The CDR3 contains 16 residues. The CDR3 region is CASSFGTGKAKNIQYF. CDR3 nucleotide sequence: TGTGCCAGCAGCTTCGGGACAGGGAAAGCCAAAAACATTCAGTACTTC.

The rearrangement joins TRBV20-1 to TRBJ2-1; no firm D call. With 5 bases removed from V and 6 bases from J, the gap between germline ends came to 14 bases. The germline V gene has CDR1 DFQATT and CDR2 SNEGSKA (reference sequence). The CDR3 length is 13 residues. The CDR3, as DNA: TGCAGTGCTGGCCGGGTTGGCTCCAATGAGCAGTTCTTC. It yields the protein CSAGRVGSNEQFF.

For this clonotype: The germline gene is not matched at one end of the junction; a read error may be the cause. V usage is TRBV19 and J usage is TRBJ1-2, with D maybe TRBD1 (5 bases). This CDR3 spans 14 amino acids. The germline CDR1 and CDR2 sequences are LNHDA and SQIVND (reference sequence). CDR3 in amino acids: CASSIADSNYGHTF. CDR3 sequence (DNA): TGTGCCAGTAGTATCGCTGACAGCAACTATGGCCACACCTTC.

This chain links TRBV6-5 with TRBJ1-1; 9 bases match TRBD1. V was clipped by 3 bases and J by 5 bases; unmatched bases: 4. From germline, CDR1 is MNHEY and CDR2 SVGAGI. The CDR3 totals 14 residues. CDR3 coding DNA: TGTGCCAGCAGTTATGGGACAGGGTTTACTGAAGCTTTCTTT. Its protein is CASSYGTGFTEAFF.

This clonotype occurred once. The V gene is TRBV20-1, the J gene TRBJ2-1; TRBD2 matches 8 bases. Looked up from germline, CDR1 is DFQATT and CDR2 is SNEGSKA (reference sequence). The V segment lost 5 bases and the J segment 4 bases; nucleotides outside the gene matches: 10. CDR3 length equals 15 residues. This CDR3 is CSARAKRESYNEQFF. In DNA, the CDR3 is TGCAGTGCTCGGGCCAAGCGGGAGTCATACAATGAGCAGTTCTTC.

The rearrangement links TRBV7-9 to TRBJ1-1; perhaps TRBD1 as D (5 bases). The CDR3 contains 14 residues. Trimming cost V 0 bases and J 5 bases, with 10 bases left between them. Germline lookup yields CDR1 SEHNR and CDR2 FQNEAQ (reference sequence). The DNA of the CDR3 is TGTGCCAGCAGCTTAGCCCAGGGCTATACTGAAGCTTTCTTT. As protein: CASSLAQGYTEAFF.

The chain has TRBV9 and TRBJ2-1; D is perhaps TRBD1 or TRBD2 (6 bases each). V shed 4 bases and J shed 10 bases, with 21 bases lying between them. Germline lookup yields CDR1 SGDLS and CDR2 YYNGEE. The CDR3 covers 15 residues. The CDR3 protein is CASSPRGRDNYEQFF. The CDR3, as DNA: TGTGCCAGCAGCCCGCGGGGCAGGGACAACTACGAGCAGTTCTTC.

In its sample, this clonotype was seen many times. The CDR3, as DNA: TGTGCCAGCGACAGGGGGTATCAGCCCCAGCATTTT. It yields the protein CASDRGYQPQHF. The rearrangement joins TRBV28 to TRBJ1-5; 9 bases line up with TRBD1. The CDR3 covers 12 residues. The trim removed 8 bases at V and 5 bases at J, leaving 1 base unmatched. Looked up from germline, CDR1 is MDHEN and CDR2 is SYDVKM. Variable domain in full (rest from reference TRBV28 and TRBJ1-5): DVKVTQSSRYLVKRTGEKVFLECVQDMDHENMFWYRQDPGLGLRLIYFSYDVKMKEKGDIPEGYSVSREKKERFSLILESASTNQTSMYLCASDRGYQPQHFGDGTRLSIL.

The chain combines TRBV12-3 or TRBV12-4 with TRBJ2-5; 7 bases align to TRBD2. Trimming cost V 4 bases and J 11 bases; bases outside gene matches: 16. The CDR3 loop spans 15 amino acids. Here the CDR3 DNA reads TGTGCCAGCAGTTCCCACCGACTAGCCAAGAATGAGCAGTACTTC. This sequence encodes CASSSHRLAKNEQYF.

The chain uses TRBV7-9 and TRBJ2-1; 9 nucleotides agree with TRBD1. The CDR3 extends over 15 amino acids. V shed 7 bases, J shed 8 bases, and the junction held 12 bases outside the gene matches. Looked up from germline, CDR1 is SEHNR and CDR2 is FQNEAQ (reference sequence). As DNA, the CDR3 is TGTGCCAGCAAACCTAGGGACAGGGTCGGTTATGAGCAGTTCTTC. Its protein product is CASKPRDRVGYEQFF.

The sample holds a few counts of this clonotype. This chain connects TRBV7-2 to TRBJ1-5; 11 positions match TRBD1. This CDR3 is 16 amino acids long. In germline, CDR1 is SGHTA, CDR2 FQGNSA. J lost 0 bases, V lost 5 bases, and 3 bases had no gene match. The CDR3 region is CASSMDRGRSNQPQHF. CDR3 sequence (DNA): TGTGCCAGCAGCATGGACAGGGGGCGTAGCAATCAGCCCCAGCATTTT.

This clonotype was picked up many times. The V and J genes are TRBV20-1 and TRBJ2-1, with unresolved D. Trimming took 1 base from V and 4 from J, leaving 5 bases between them. The CDR3 has 12 residues. CDR1 DFQATT and CDR2 SNEGSKA come from the germline V gene (reference sequence). The CDR3: CSARGRYNEQFF. CDR3 coding DNA: TGCAGTGCTAGAGGCAGGTACAATGAGCAGTTCTTC.

This sequence joins TRBV29-1 and TRBJ1-1; D unclear. V lost 1 base and J 3 bases, leaving 24 bases between the germline ends. This CDR3 is 18 amino acids long. Germline V lookup: CDR1 SQVTM, CDR2 ANQGSEA. The CDR3 spells CSVEARVADRIPDTEAFF. Written as DNA, the CDR3 is TGCAGCGTTGAAGCAAGGGTGGCAGACCGAATCCCGGACACTGAAGCTTTCTTT. The whole variable domain, remainder taken from reference TRBV29-1 and TRBJ1-1, is SAVISQKPSRDICQRGTSLTIQCQVDSQVTMMFWYRQQPGQSLTLIATANQGSEATYESGFVIDKFPISRPNLTFSTLTVSNMSPEDSSIYLCSVEARVADRIPDTEAFFGQGTRLTVV.

V is TRBV29-1 and J is TRBJ2-3; unclear D gene. V dropped 7 bases and J dropped 1 base, with 9 bases sitting between them. Germline assignment: CDR1 SQVTM and CDR2 ANQGSEA. The CDR3 is 12 amino acids. This chain's CDR3 is CSGLDGTDTQYF. CDR3 in DNA: TGCAGCGGTCTAGACGGCACAGATACGCAGTATTTT.

This chain links TRBV30 with TRBJ2-1; TRBD2 matches 7 bases. This CDR3 is 12 amino acids long. Looked up from germline, CDR1 is GTSNPN and CDR2 is SVGIG (reference sequence). Germline trimming cut 3 bases from V and 8 bases from J; bases unmatched to any gene: 4. This chain's CDR3 is CAWRGLFYEQFF. The CDR3 DNA reads as TGTGCCTGGAGGGGACTATTCTATGAGCAGTTCTTC.

This chain joins TRBV7-9 and TRBJ2-5; D is unclear. The CDR3 is 16 amino acids. Deletions cut 5 bases from V and 11 bases from J, with 27 bases between. Per germline, CDR1 SEHNR and CDR2 FQNEAQ (reference sequence). CDR3 residues: CASSEPDITGDDEQYF. The CDR3 nucleotides read TGTGCCAGCAGCGAACCAGACATCACCGGTGACGATGAGCAGTACTTC.

This clonotype was seen a handful of times. CDR3 DNA sequence: TGCGCCAGCAGCCAACAGCAGGGCTTAGGAGAAAAACTGTTTTTT. Translating it yields CASSQQQGLGEKLFF. This chain connects TRBV4-1 to TRBJ1-4, with D perhaps matching TRBD1 (5 bases). V was pared by 2 bases and J by 8 bases, with 15 bases between. Per the germline V gene, CDR1 is MGHRA and CDR2 is YSYEKL. The CDR3 sequence is 15 residues long.

V usage is TRBV21-1 and J usage is TRBJ2-5; TRBD2 was called by the table and not checked on the DNA. TRBV21-1 is a pseudogene segment. The CDR3 is made up of 13 amino acids. In DNA form, the CDR3 reads TGTGCCAGCAGACTAGACTCGGTAGAGACCCAGTACTTC. It yields the protein CASRLDSVETQYF.

The chain has TRBV6-5 and TRBJ1-1, with D unclear. Germline V CDR1 and CDR2: MNHEY, SVGAGI. The CDR3 sequence is 15 residues long. V was pared by 2 bases and J by 1 base, with 11 bases between. The CDR3 is CASSYLGIGNTEAFF. The CDR3 DNA reads TGTGCCAGCAGTTACCTTGGAATAGGGAACACTGAAGCTTTCTTT.

This sequence joins TRBV5-5 and TRBJ2-3; D is possibly TRBD1 (5 bases). This CDR3 has 16 residues. Germline V gene lookup returns CDR1 SGHKS and CDR2 YYEKEE (reference sequence). Trimming removed 2 bases at V and 4 bases at J, with 17 bases between. This CDR3 reads CASSFHRTSSSDTQYF. The DNA for the CDR3 is TGTGCCAGCAGCTTCCACAGGACCTCTTCCTCAGATACGCAGTATTTT.